One sample yielded the 5 T cell receptor beta chains listed below, sequenced in a study of follicular helper T cells after annual influenza vaccination. The time point is: 2015-2016 season, pre-vaccination. Assay: immunoSEQ multiplex PCR; the TCRdb copy retains only in-frame clones and omits some. The sample lists about 250 clones; around 89% were seen once. The sequences come from CXCR5+ CD38+ circulating T follicular helper cells from blood, collected on the day of influenza vaccination. Subset noted: circulating Tfh, non-naive CD4+CXCR5+PD-1+ (ICOS+CD38+ or ICOS-CD38-). The origin of the receptors is an adult who received the influenza vaccine.

The chain recombines TRBV11-3 with TRBJ2-2, with TRBD2 as a possible D gene (5 bases). V lost 6 bases and J lost 1, with 12 bases in between. CDR3 length: 15 residues. Germline V CDR1 and CDR2: SGHNT, YENEEA. This CDR3 reads CASRPREKNTGELFF. Written as DNA, the CDR3 is TGTGCCAGCAGACCAAGGGAGAAGAACACCGGGGAGCTGTTTTTT.

The chain is built from TRBV18 and TRBJ1-5, with D perhaps matching TRBD1 (5 bases). V gave up 4 bases and J gave up 7 bases, with 11 bases separating them. Germline CDR1 and CDR2: KGHSH and LQKENI. The CDR3 has 13 amino acids. CDR3 amino acids: CASSQGAGQPQHF. The CDR3 DNA sequence: TGTGCCAGCTCACAAGGGGCCGGGCAGCCCCAGCATTTT.

The chain carries TRBV7-8 and TRBJ1-5; D is uncertain. Germline assignment: CDR1 SGHVS and CDR2 FQNEAQ. V was cut by 1 base and J by 0 bases, with 7 bases left in between. The CDR3 runs to 15 residues. CDR3 DNA: TGTGCCAGCAGCTTAGTTAGTTATAGCAATCAGCCCCAGCATTTT. Protein sequence: CASSLVSYSNQPQHF.

The chain uses TRBV5-1 and TRBJ1-1; D is unresolved. Looked up from germline, CDR1 is SGHRS and CDR2 is YFSETQ. Trimming left V 1 base short and J 2 bases short, with 12 bases between. The CDR3 loop spans 15 amino acids. This CDR3 reads CASSLSLGLNTEAFF. CDR3 bases: TGCGCCAGCAGCTTGAGCTTAGGCCTTAACACTGAAGCTTTCTTT.

The J gene is TRBJ2-3, the V gene TRBV5-1; TRBD1 might be the D (7 bases). With 2 bases removed from V and 2 bases from J, the gap between germline ends came to 12 bases. The CDR3 has 15 residues. Germline-derived CDR1 and CDR2 are SGHRS and YFSETQ. The CDR3 protein is CASSFGGGTTDTQYF. CDR3 coding DNA: TGCGCCAGCAGCTTCGGAGGGGGCACCACAGATACGCAGTATTTT.